This TCR beta chain came from a study of shared clonotypes between healthy human individuals. Notes on the study in general: In having few donors, the study represented limited genetic and exposure-history diversity. Large depth notwithstanding, sorted-subset sequencing proved incomplete by rarefaction.

The CDR3 runs 13 residues. The V end was cut by 5 bases, the J end by 3 bases, with 11 bases between. The germline V gene has CDR1 MNHEY and CDR2 SVGAGI. Source study methods: ImmunoSEQ yielded junction-only sequences lacking quality scores, so filtering differed. The table came from immunoSEQ multiplex PCR; TCRdb's copy has only in-frame clones and leaves some out. The V and J calls and clone size were taken over from that table, and D and trimming were inferred from the DNA. In the table there are about 1 million clones, about 70% of which are singletons. For this clone: Its antigen is not known.

The clonotype was recovered from a young man in good health. Sequencing was performed on memory CD4+ T cells sorted from blood. The subset was: CD45RA-negative fraction. This sequence joins TRBV6-5 and TRBJ2-7; no reliable D call. The DNA of the CDR3 is TGTGCCAGCAGTCCCCTTTTAGGCTACGAGCAGTACTTC. Protein sequence: CASSPLLGYEQYF.